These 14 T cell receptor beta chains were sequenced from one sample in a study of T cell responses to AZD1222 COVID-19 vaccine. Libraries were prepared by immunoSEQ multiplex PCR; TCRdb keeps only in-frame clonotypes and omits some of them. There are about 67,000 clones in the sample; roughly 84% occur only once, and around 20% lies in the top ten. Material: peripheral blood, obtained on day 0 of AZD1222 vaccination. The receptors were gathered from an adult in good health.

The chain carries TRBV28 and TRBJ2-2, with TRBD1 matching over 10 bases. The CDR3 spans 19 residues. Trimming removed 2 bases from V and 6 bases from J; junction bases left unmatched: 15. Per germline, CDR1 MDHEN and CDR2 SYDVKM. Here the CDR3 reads CASSLSANRDRGIPGELFF. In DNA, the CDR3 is TGTGCCAGCAGTTTAAGTGCAAATAGGGACAGGGGAATCCCCGGGGAGCTGTTTTTT. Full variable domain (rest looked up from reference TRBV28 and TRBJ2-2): DVKVTQSSRYLVKRTGEKVFLECVQDMDHENMFWYRQDPGLGLRLIYFSYDVKMKEKGDIPEGYSVSREKKERFSLILESASTNQTSMYLCASSLSANRDRGIPGELFFGEGSRLTVL.

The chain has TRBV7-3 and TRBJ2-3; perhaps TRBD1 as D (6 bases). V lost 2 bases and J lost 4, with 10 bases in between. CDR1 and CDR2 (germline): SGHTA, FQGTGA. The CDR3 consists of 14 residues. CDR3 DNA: TGTGCCAGCAGCTTACAGGGGCCATCAGATACGCAGTATTTT. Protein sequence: CASSLQGPSDTQYF.

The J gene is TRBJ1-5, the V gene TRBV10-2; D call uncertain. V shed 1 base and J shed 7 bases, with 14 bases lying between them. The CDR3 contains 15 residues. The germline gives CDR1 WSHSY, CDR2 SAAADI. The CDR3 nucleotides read TGCGCCAGCAGTGAGTGGAACAGCGGGGTCCAGCCCCAGCATTTT. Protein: CASSEWNSGVQPQHF.

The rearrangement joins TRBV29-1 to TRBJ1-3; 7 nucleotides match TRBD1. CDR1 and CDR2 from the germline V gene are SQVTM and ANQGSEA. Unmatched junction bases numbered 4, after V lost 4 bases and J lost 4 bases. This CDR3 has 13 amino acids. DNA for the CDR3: TGCAGCGTTGCTAGACAGGGAGGAAACACCATATATTTT. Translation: CSVARQGGNTIYF.

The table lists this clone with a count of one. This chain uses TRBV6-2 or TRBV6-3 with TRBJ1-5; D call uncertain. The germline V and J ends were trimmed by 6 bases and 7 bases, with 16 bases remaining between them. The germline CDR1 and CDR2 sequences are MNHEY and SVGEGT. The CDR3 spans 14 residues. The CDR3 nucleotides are TGTGCCAGCAGCCGCGACGGGGAGGGACAGCCCCAGCATTTT. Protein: CASSRDGEGQPQHF.

The CDR3 DNA sequence: TGCGCCAGCAGCTTCCGAGGGGGGCAGACAGATACGCAGTATTTT. This translates into CASSFRGGQTDTQYF. The genes are TRBV5-1 and TRBJ2-3, with D tentatively TRBD1 or TRBD2 (6 bases each). CDR1 is SGHRS and CDR2 is YFSETQ in the germline V gene. The ends were cut back, 2 bases at V and 3 bases at J, with 13 bases in the middle. The CDR3 is 15 amino acids.

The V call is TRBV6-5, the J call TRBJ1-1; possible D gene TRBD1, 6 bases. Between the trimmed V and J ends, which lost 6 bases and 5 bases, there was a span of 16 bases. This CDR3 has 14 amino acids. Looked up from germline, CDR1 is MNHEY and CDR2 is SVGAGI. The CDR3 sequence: CASRRDISKTEAFF. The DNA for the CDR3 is TGTGCCAGCAGAAGGGACATCTCGAAAACTGAAGCTTTCTTT.

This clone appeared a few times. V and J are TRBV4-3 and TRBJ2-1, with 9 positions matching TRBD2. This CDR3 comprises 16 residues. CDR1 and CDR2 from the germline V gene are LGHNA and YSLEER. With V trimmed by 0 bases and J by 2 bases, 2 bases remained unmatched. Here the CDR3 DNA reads TGCGCCAGCAGCCAAGACTCTAGCGGGACCTACAATGAGCAGTTCTTC. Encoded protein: CASSQDSSGTYNEQFF.

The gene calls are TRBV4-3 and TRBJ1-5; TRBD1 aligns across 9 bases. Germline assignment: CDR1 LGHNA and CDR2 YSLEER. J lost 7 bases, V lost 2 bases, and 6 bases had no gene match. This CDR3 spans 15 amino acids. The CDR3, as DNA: TGCGCCAGCAGCCAACACAGGGGGCGCGGGCAGCCCCAGCATTTT. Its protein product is CASSQHRGRGQPQHF.

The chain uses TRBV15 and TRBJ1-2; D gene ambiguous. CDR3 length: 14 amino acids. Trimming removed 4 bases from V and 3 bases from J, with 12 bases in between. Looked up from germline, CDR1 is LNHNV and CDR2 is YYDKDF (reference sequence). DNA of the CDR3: TGTGCCACCAGCATATACTCCGGGGACTATGGCTACACCTTC. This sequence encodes CATSIYSGDYGYTF.

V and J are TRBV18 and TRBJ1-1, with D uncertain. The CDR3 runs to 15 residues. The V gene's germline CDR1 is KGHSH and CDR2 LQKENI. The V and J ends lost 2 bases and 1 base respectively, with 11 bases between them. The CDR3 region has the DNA TGTGCCAGCTCACCAAGCGGGGTTCAGAACACTGAAGCTTTCTTT. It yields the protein CASSPSGVQNTEAFF.

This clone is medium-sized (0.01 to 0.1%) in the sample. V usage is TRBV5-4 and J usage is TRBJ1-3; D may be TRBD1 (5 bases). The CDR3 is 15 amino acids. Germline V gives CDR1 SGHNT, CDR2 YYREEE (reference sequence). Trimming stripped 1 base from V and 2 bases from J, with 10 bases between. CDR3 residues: CASSLNDSPGNTIYF. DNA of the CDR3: TGTGCCAGCAGCTTGAATGACAGCCCTGGAAACACCATATATTTT.

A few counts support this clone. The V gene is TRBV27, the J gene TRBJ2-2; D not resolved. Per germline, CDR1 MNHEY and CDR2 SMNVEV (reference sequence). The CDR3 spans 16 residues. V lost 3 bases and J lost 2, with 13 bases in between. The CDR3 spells CASSFEKQINTGELFF. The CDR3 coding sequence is TGTGCCAGCAGTTTCGAGAAACAGATCAACACCGGGGAGCTGTTTTTT.

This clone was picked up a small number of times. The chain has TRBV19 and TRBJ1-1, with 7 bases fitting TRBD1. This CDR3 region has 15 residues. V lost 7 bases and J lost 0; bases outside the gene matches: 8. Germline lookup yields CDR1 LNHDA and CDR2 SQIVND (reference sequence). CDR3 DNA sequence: TGTGCCAGTACCCTCGGGACAGCCATGAACACTGAAGCTTTCTTT. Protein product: CASTLGTAMNTEAFF.